The 12 T cell receptor beta chains below come from one sample, sequenced in a study of response to subunit inactivated influenza vaccine. TCRdb fed the RT-PCR reads into MiXCR, producing one record per CDR3 protein. The sample consists of over 300,000 distinct CDR3 sequences, 21% of them appearing once. The material sequenced was PBMCs from blood, taken approximately 20 months after vaccination. These receptor sequences come from a man between 45 and 75 years old who received an inactivated influenza vaccine.

This clonotype was seen only a few times. The rearrangement joins TRBV7-9 to TRBJ2-1; no clear D. The V end was cut by 3 bases, the J end by 3 bases, with 6 bases between. The germline V gene encodes CDR1 SEHNR and CDR2 FQNEAQ (reference sequence). The CDR3 covers 13 residues. The CDR3 loop is CASSFASYNEQFF. In DNA form, the CDR3 reads TGTGCCAGCAGCTTTGCCAGCTACAATGAGCAGTTCTTC.

There are a few counts of this clonotype. CDR3 DNA: TGTGCCAGCAGCAGCAGCGGGGGGTACAATGAGCAGTTCTTC. Protein: CASSSSGGYNEQFF. V usage is TRBV12-3 or TRBV12-4 and J usage is TRBJ2-1, with 9 bases identical to TRBD2. The ends lost 6 bases at V and 4 bases at J; junction bases unmatched: 4. CDR3 length: 14 residues.

This clonotype was detected only a few times. The J gene is TRBJ1-2, the V gene TRBV15, with D tentatively TRBD1 (5 bases). The CDR3 has 14 amino acids. V was clipped by 0 bases and J by 2 bases, with 7 bases between them. The germline V gene has CDR1 LNHNV and CDR2 YYDKDF (reference sequence). CDR3 residues: CATSRDPGNYGYTF. The DNA of the CDR3 is TGTGCCACCAGCAGAGACCCAGGGAACTATGGCTACACCTTC.

The rearrangement uses TRBV7-9 and TRBJ2-1; 8 bases align to TRBD2. J gave up 8 bases and V 5 bases, and 11 bases lay outside the gene matches. The length of the CDR3 is 15 residues. CDR1 is SEHNR, CDR2 FQNEAQ, per germline (reference sequence). In DNA form, the CDR3 reads TGTGCCAGCAGCCCGGGGGGGCCCCTCTTTGATGAGCAGTTCTTC. Protein: CASSPGGPLFDEQFF.

This clonotype has a count of ten or more. The CDR3 protein is CASSQAVTRGLDTQYF. CDR3 in DNA: TGCGCCAGCAGCCAAGCGGTGACTAGGGGATTAGATACGCAGTATTTT. The V call is TRBV4-1, the J call TRBJ2-3, with a weak D call TRBD2 (6 bases). Per the germline V gene, CDR1 is MGHRA and CDR2 is YSYEKL. The CDR3 runs 16 residues. The V and J ends lost 1 base and 5 bases respectively, with 16 bases between them.

The chain links TRBV3-1 to TRBJ2-3; 11 nucleotides align to TRBD2. The CDR3 consists of 17 residues. Germline V gene sequence: CDR1 LGHDT, CDR2 YNNKEL (reference sequence). With V trimmed by 4 bases and J by 0 bases, 6 bases remained unmatched. The CDR3 nucleotides read TGTGCCAGCAGCCTTCGACTAGCGGGGTCCAGCACAGATACGCAGTATTTT. The encoded protein is CASSLRLAGSSTDTQYF.

This clonotype was seen many times. J is TRBJ1-6 and V is TRBV20-1; possibly TRBD1 for D (5 bases). Germline-derived CDR1 and CDR2 are DFQATT and SNEGSKA (reference sequence). V shed 3 bases and J shed 2 bases, with 8 bases lying between them. The CDR3 has 14 amino acids. The CDR3 protein is CSASTGPYNSPLHF. CDR3 in DNA: TGCAGTGCTAGCACAGGACCCTATAATTCACCCCTCCACTTT.

A few counts support this clonotype. V and J are TRBV5-1 and TRBJ1-1; 9 nucleotides match TRBD1. With 1 base clipped from V and 4 bases from J, the junction kept 5 bases outside the gene matches. CDR3 length: 15 amino acids. Germline CDR1 reads SGHRS; CDR2 reads YFSETQ. CDR3 in DNA: TGCGCCAGCAGCTTGACAGGGGGCGTCGGCACTGAAGCTTTCTTT. This codes for CASSLTGGVGTEAFF.

DNA for the CDR3: TGTGCCAGCTCAAAGGGAATCACAGATACGCAGTATTTT. This translates into CASSKGITDTQYF. V usage is TRBV18 and J usage is TRBJ2-3; D gene uncertain. V was clipped by 5 bases and J by 2 bases, with 8 bases between them. This CDR3 contains 13 residues. Germline CDR1 reads KGHSH; CDR2 reads LQKENI.

This clonotype was recorded a few times. V is TRBV11-2 and J is TRBJ2-6, with D maybe TRBD2 (5 bases). V was cut by 2 bases and J by 1 base, with 6 bases left in between. The CDR3 is 15 residues long. Germline values: CDR1 SGHAT, CDR2 FQNNGV. For the CDR3, the DNA is TGTGCCAGCAGCTTACGGGGATCTGGGGCCAACGTCCTGACTTTC. Translation gives CASSLRGSGANVLTF.

V is TRBV12-3 or TRBV12-4 and J is TRBJ2-1; D is unresolved. CDR3 length: 11 residues. V was shortened by 5 bases and J by 7 bases, with 6 bases between the two germline ends. The CDR3 DNA reads TGTGCCAGCAGTCCAAAAAATGAGCAGTTCTTC. It translates to CASSPKNEQFF.

The chain uses TRBV2 and TRBJ1-1; D is undetermined. The CDR3 has 13 residues. V gave up 6 bases and J gave up 6 bases, with 14 bases separating them. Germline V gene data show CDR1 as SNHLY and CDR2 as FYNNEI. The CDR3 DNA sequence: TGTGCCAGCAGGAAAGGGAGGGAAGCTGAAGCTTTCTTT. Its translation: CASRKGREAEAFF. Combining the CDR3 with reference TRBV2 and TRBJ1-1 gives the whole variable domain EPEVTQTPSHQVTQMGQEVILRCVPISNHLYFYWYRQILGQKVEFLVSFYNNEISEKSEIFDDQFSVERPDGSNFTLKIRSTKLEDSAMYFCASRKGREAEAFFGQGTRLTVV.